One sample yielded the 29 T cell receptor beta chains listed below, sequenced in a study of T-cell memory formation after mild COVID-19. TCRdb re-called the 5' RACE reads with MiXCR, one entry per CDR3 protein. Among around 400,000 distinct CDR3 sequences listed, about 24% were seen once. Sample: PBMCs or a T cell subset sorted from them (not recorded which). These receptors were collected from an adult woman who had mild COVID-19 (a few samples of this study predate the infection). Cell type and time point are not known.

The V gene is TRBV11-2, the J gene TRBJ1-1, with D hard to call. The CDR3 is 15 amino acids. The V and J ends lost 0 bases and 1 base respectively, with 9 bases between them. CDR1 and CDR2 from the germline V gene are SGHAT and FQNNGV. In DNA form, the CDR3 reads TGTGCCAGCAGCTTAGATTCAAACTGGAACACTGAAGCTTTCTTT. Residues: CASSLDSNWNTEAFF. The full variable domain, completed using reference TRBV11-2 and TRBJ1-1, is EAGVAQSPRYKIIEKRQSVAFWCNPISGHATLYWYQQILGQGPKLLIQFQNNGVVDDSQLPKDRFSAERLKGVDSTLKIQPAKLEDSAVYLCASSLDSNWNTEAFFGQGTRLTVV.

This sequence joins TRBV27 and TRBJ1-5; D unclear. The V gene lost 6 bases and the J gene lost 2 bases, with 14 bases spanning the gap. Germline values: CDR1 MNHEY, CDR2 SMNVEV (reference sequence). This CDR3 contains 15 residues. Here the CDR3 DNA reads TGTGCCAGCAGGTCACTAATATCGGGCAATCAGCCCCAGCATTTT. It codes for CASRSLISGNQPQHF.

The chain uses TRBV5-1 and TRBJ2-5; D perhaps matches TRBD2 (6 bases). The germline V gene encodes CDR1 SGHRS and CDR2 YFSETQ. V lost 7 bases and J lost 3, with 13 bases in between. The CDR3 is 13 amino acids. The CDR3 coding sequence is TGCGCCAGCCGCCCCTGGGGGGAAGAGACCCAGTACTTC. This translates into CASRPWGEETQYF.

The chain carries TRBV6-2 or TRBV6-3 and TRBJ2-1; 10 bases are a match to TRBD2. The germline CDR1 and CDR2 sequences are MNHEY and SVGEGT. The CDR3 spans 19 residues. The J segment lost 0 bases and the V segment lost 0 bases, leaving 8 bases of the junction unmatched. The CDR3 here is CASSYSNSGRAASYNEQFF. Written as DNA, the CDR3 is TGTGCCAGCAGTTACTCGAACAGCGGGAGGGCCGCCTCCTACAATGAGCAGTTCTTC.

Of note for this clonotype: An end of the junction does not agree with germline; a read error may underlie this. This chain links TRBV15 with TRBJ2-1; D may be TRBD1 (6 bases). CDR3 length equals 15 residues. The V gene's germline CDR1 is LNHNV and CDR2 YYDKDF (reference sequence). The CDR3 sequence: CATIRDLGQNNEQFF. CDR3 DNA: TGTGCCACCATCAGAGATCTCGGACAGAACAATGAGCAGTTCTTC.

The rearrangement joins TRBV6-5 to TRBJ1-1, with 8 positions matching TRBD1. Germline values: CDR1 MNHEY, CDR2 SVGAGI. The CDR3 consists of 11 residues. Trimming removed 6 bases from V and 9 bases from J; junction bases left unmatched: 3. The CDR3 sequence: CASRRQGKAFF. The CDR3 bases are TGTGCCAGCAGGAGACAGGGGAAAGCTTTCTTT.

This rearrangement joins TRBV29-1 to TRBJ2-3; 8 positions match TRBD2. CDR1 SQVTM and CDR2 ANQGSEA come from the germline V gene. The V and J ends lost 6 bases and 2 bases, in that order; junction bases with no gene match: 1. The CDR3 covers 12 residues. The CDR3 loop reads CSVGGDTDTQYF. CDR3 bases: TGCAGCGTCGGGGGGGACACAGATACGCAGTATTTT.

The chain recombines TRBV6-5 with TRBJ2-3; TRBD2 aligns across 10 bases. With V trimmed by 2 bases and J by 3 bases, 2 bases remained unmatched. This CDR3 spans 15 amino acids. From germline, CDR1 is MNHEY and CDR2 SVGAGI. The CDR3 bases are TGTGCCAGCAGTTACCTAGCGGGAGCTACAGATACGCAGTATTTT. Protein: CASSYLAGATDTQYF.

The CDR3 here is CASSIAQGAYEQYF. The CDR3 region has the DNA TGTGCCAGTAGTATAGCACAGGGGGCTTACGAGCAGTACTTC. The chain employs TRBV19 and TRBJ2-7; 9 bases agree with TRBD1. Germline V gene sequence: CDR1 LNHDA, CDR2 SQIVND (reference sequence). CDR3 length: 14 amino acids. The V and J ends lost 1 base and 4 bases, in that order; junction bases with no gene match: 2. The entire variable domain, with the rest obtained from reference TRBV19 and TRBJ2-7, is as follows: DGGITQSPKYLFRKEGQNVTLSCEQNLNHDAMYWYRQDPGQGLRLIYYSQIVNDFQKGDIAEGYSVSREKKESFPLTVTSAQKNPTAFYLCASSIAQGAYEQYFGPGTRLTVT.

This clonotype has at least ten counts. This rearrangement joins TRBV12-3 or TRBV12-4 to TRBJ1-1, with D hard to call. The CDR3 contains 13 residues. Trimming pared 2 bases from V and 0 bases from J, leaving 4 bases between. CDR3: CASSLPMNTEAFF. In DNA form, the CDR3 reads TGTGCCAGCAGTTTACCCATGAACACTGAAGCTTTCTTT.

As to this clonotype: Compared with germline, one end of the junction differs, possibly owing to a read error. This chain uses TRBV5-1 with TRBJ2-1; D is possibly TRBD2 (6 bases). Germline V gene sequence: CDR1 SGHRS, CDR2 YFSETQ. CDR3 length equals 15 residues. The chain's CDR3 is CASSLVGGNYNEQFF. Here the CDR3 DNA reads TGTGCCAGCAGCTTAGTCGGGGGTAACTACAATGAGCAGTTCTTC.

This clonotype was found a few times. The chain is built from TRBV7-9 and TRBJ2-7, with no clear D. The germline gives CDR1 SEHNR, CDR2 FQNEAQ (reference sequence). This CDR3 is built from 12 residues. V shed 4 bases and J shed 5 bases, with 9 bases lying between them. CDR3 protein: CASSSLSNEQYF. The CDR3 DNA follows: TGTGCCAGCAGCTCCTTGTCAAACGAGCAGTACTTC.

The rearrangement links TRBV24-1 to TRBJ1-5, with D unclear. The CDR3 contains 13 residues. Trimming shortened V by 3 bases and J by 4 bases, and 6 bases separated the two germline ends. Germline CDR1 reads KGHDR; CDR2 reads SFDVKD. The CDR3 DNA is TGTGCCACCAGTGATCTACAGAATCAGCCCCAGCATTTT. The encoded protein is CATSDLQNQPQHF.

The genes are TRBV24-1 and TRBJ2-2; maybe TRBD2 (5 bases). Germline-derived CDR1 and CDR2 are KGHDR and SFDVKD. The CDR3 covers 18 residues. Between the trimmed V and J ends, which lost 2 bases and 3 bases, there was a span of 18 bases. In DNA form, the CDR3 reads TGTGCCACCAGTGATTCCCAGGTGAACCCGAGGGACACCGGGGAGCTGTTTTTT. Protein sequence: CATSDSQVNPRDTGELFF.

This clonotype turned up a few times. The CDR3 spells CATSDNEQTYNSPLHF. The CDR3 DNA is TGTGCCACCAGTGATAACGAGCAAACTTATAATTCACCCCTCCACTTT. The V call is TRBV24-1, the J call TRBJ1-6; no definite D call. CDR3 length equals 16 residues. Germline V gene data show CDR1 as KGHDR and CDR2 as SFDVKD. The V end was cut by 3 bases, the J end by 4 bases, with 12 bases between.

This clonotype was recorded once. The V and J genes are TRBV19 and TRBJ2-7; 7 bases align to TRBD2. The J segment lost 1 base and the V segment lost 11 bases, leaving 11 bases of the junction unmatched. The CDR3 extends over 14 amino acids. From germline, CDR1 is LNHDA and CDR2 SQIVND (reference sequence). CDR3 sequence (DNA): TGTGCCTCTCCGGGTAGCGGGTTATCCTACGAGCAGTACTTC. Protein sequence: CASPGSGLSYEQYF.

To note about this clonotype: Likely a read error: the CDR3 ends without its conserved phenylalanine or tryptophan. The chain is built from TRBV4-3 and TRBJ2-7; the D gene could be TRBD1 or TRBD2 (5 bases each). The germline V gene encodes CDR1 LGHNA and CDR2 YSLEER. V lost 1 base to trimming and J lost 3 bases, with 19 bases between them. This CDR3 is built from 17 residues. The CDR3 DNA reads TGCGCCAGCAGCCAAGCCTCGGGGCCAGACGCACACTACGAGCAGTACCTC. This sequence encodes CASSQASGPDAHYEQYL.

This chain links TRBV5-6 with TRBJ2-2; possibly TRBD1 for D (5 bases). V lost 2 bases, J lost 7 bases, and 15 bases lay in between. The CDR3 covers 15 residues. CDR1 SGHDT and CDR2 YYEEEE come from the germline V gene. CDR3 amino acids: CASSFRKLTGGELFF. The DNA of the CDR3 is TGTGCCAGCAGCTTTAGAAAGTTAACAGGCGGGGAGCTGTTTTTT.

The rearrangement links TRBV10-2 to TRBJ2-7; 8 bases line up with TRBD1. With V trimmed by 3 bases and J by 0 bases, 4 bases remained unmatched. Germline loops: CDR1 WSHSY, CDR2 SAAADI. There are 15 residues in the CDR3. Here the CDR3 reads CASSDRTGSSYEQYF. The CDR3 nucleotides read TGCGCCAGCAGTGATAGGACAGGGAGCTCCTACGAGCAGTACTTC.

The chain is built from TRBV20-1 and TRBJ2-7, with 11 bases that match TRBD2. The junction had 2 bases not matched to a gene; V was cut back by 1 base and J by 0 bases. The germline gives CDR1 DFQATT, CDR2 SNEGSKA (reference sequence). There are 15 residues in the CDR3. The chain's CDR3 is CSARGLAGYSYEQYF. The DNA of the CDR3 is TGCAGTGCTAGAGGACTAGCGGGATACTCCTACGAGCAGTACTTC.

The chain recombines TRBV4-1 with TRBJ2-7, with D perhaps matching TRBD1 (5 bases). Trimming pared 4 bases from V and 2 bases from J, leaving 15 bases between. Germline lookup yields CDR1 MGHRA and CDR2 YSYEKL. The CDR3 consists of 15 residues. In DNA, the CDR3 is TGCGCCAGCAGCCCCTCCCACGCAGGGCCCTACGAGCAGTACTTC. This encodes CASSPSHAGPYEQYF.

This chain links TRBV20-1 with TRBJ1-1, with 8 bases identical to TRBD1. The CDR3 loop spans 15 amino acids. Trimming removed 5 bases from V and 6 bases from J; junction bases left unmatched: 14. Germline V gene data show CDR1 as DFQATT and CDR2 as SNEGSKA (reference sequence). This CDR3 is CSALYPWTGRSEAFF. The CDR3 nucleotides read TGCAGTGCTCTCTACCCCTGGACAGGGAGATCTGAAGCTTTCTTT.

V and J are TRBV12-3 or TRBV12-4 and TRBJ1-1; D gene uncertain. V lost 3 bases, J lost 1 base, and 9 bases lay in between. The CDR3 spans 14 residues. CDR3 protein: CASSFLGRNTEAFF. The CDR3 bases are TGTGCCAGCAGTTTCTTAGGCAGGAACACTGAAGCTTTCTTT.

V usage is TRBV25-1 and J usage is TRBJ2-3; 8 nucleotides agree with TRBD1. This CDR3 region has 15 residues. After removal of 5 bases from V and 2 bases from J, the junction contained 6 bases not matched to a gene. Germline V gene lookup returns CDR1 MGHDK and CDR2 SYGVNS. CDR3 sequence: CASSQGQGNTDTQYF. In DNA form, the CDR3 reads TGTGCCAGCAGTCAAGGACAGGGAAACACAGATACGCAGTATTTT.

The rearrangement joins TRBV4-1 to TRBJ2-3; TRBD2 matches 9 bases. V dropped 6 bases and J dropped 2; count of bases not matched to a gene: 9. This CDR3 contains 16 residues. Germline values: CDR1 MGHRA, CDR2 YSYEKL. DNA of the CDR3: TGCGCCAGCAGTCCCCGACTAGCGGTCTCCACAGATACGCAGTATTTT. It codes for CASSPRLAVSTDTQYF.

This clonotype came up a few times. CDR3 protein: CASSLAGAGNTIYF. For the CDR3, the DNA is TGTGCCAGCAGTTTAGCGGGGGCTGGAAACACCATATATTTT. The chain employs TRBV12-3 or TRBV12-4 and TRBJ1-3; possibly TRBD1 for D (5 bases). The CDR3 runs to 14 residues. V was shortened by 0 bases and J by 2 bases, with 5 bases between the two germline ends.

This clonotype was seen a handful of times. The V gene is TRBV25-1, the J gene TRBJ2-7; 8 nucleotides line up with TRBD1. V was pared by 7 bases and J by 2 bases, with 7 bases of the junction left unmatched. This CDR3 region has 14 residues. Per germline, CDR1 MGHDK and CDR2 SYGVNS. Here the CDR3 reads CASTGGDRTYEQYF. The CDR3 DNA reads TGTGCCAGCACCGGAGGGGACAGGACCTACGAGCAGTACTTC.

The chain has TRBV21-1 and TRBJ1-2; TRBD1, the table's D call, was not compared with the DNA. TRBV21-1 represents a pseudogene. This CDR3 region has 16 residues. The CDR3 region has the DNA TGTGCCAGCAGCAAAGCTCCCTCTCCACGTAACTATGGCTACACCTTC. It specifies CASSKAPSPRNYGYTF.

This clonotype was detected only a few times. For the CDR3, the DNA is TGTGCCAGCAGCTTACTTCAGGGTGGCTACACCTTC. Its translation: CASSLLQGGYTF. The chain joins TRBV11-2 to TRBJ1-2; tentative D call: TRBD1 (5 bases). This CDR3 contains 12 residues. Germline values: CDR1 SGHAT, CDR2 FQNNGV. Trimming stripped 2 bases from V and 7 bases from J, with 8 bases between. Drawing the rest from reference TRBV11-2 and TRBJ1-2, the complete variable domain is EAGVAQSPRYKIIEKRQSVAFWCNPISGHATLYWYQQILGQGPKLLIQFQNNGVVDDSQLPKDRFSAERLKGVDSTLKIQPAKLEDSAVYLCASSLLQGGYTFGSGTRLTVV.